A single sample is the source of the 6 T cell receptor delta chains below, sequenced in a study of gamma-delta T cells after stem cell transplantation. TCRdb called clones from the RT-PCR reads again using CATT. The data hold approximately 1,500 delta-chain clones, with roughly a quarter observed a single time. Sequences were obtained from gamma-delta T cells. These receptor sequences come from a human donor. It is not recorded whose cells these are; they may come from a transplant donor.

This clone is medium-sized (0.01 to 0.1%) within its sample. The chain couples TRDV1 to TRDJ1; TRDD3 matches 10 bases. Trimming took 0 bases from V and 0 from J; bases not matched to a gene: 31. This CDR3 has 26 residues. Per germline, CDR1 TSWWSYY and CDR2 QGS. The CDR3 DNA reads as TGTGCTCTTGGGGAACTGAGTTTCCCTACGTCGCCGTCGTGGACCGTACTGGGGGATTACACCGATAAACTCATCTTT. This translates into CALGELSFPTSPSWTVLGDYTDKLIF.

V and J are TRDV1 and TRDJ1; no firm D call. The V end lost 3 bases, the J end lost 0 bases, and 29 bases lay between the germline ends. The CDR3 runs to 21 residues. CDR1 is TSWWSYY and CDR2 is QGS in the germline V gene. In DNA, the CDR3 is TGTGCTCTTGGGGACCAACAACCGGGGCTCCCCCCCAATCCCTACACCGATAAACTCATCTTT. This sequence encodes CALGDQQPGLPPNPYTDKLIF.

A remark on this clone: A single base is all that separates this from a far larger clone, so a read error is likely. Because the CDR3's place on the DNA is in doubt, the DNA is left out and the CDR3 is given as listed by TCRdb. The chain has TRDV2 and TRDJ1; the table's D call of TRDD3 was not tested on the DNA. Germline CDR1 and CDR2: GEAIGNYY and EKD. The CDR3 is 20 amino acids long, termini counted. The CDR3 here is CACDTVGQGTGDAYTDKPIF.

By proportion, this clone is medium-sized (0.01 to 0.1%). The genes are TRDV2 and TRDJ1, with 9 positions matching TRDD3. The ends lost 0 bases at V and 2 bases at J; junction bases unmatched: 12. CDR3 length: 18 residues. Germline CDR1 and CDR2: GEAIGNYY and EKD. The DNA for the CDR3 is TGTGCCTGTGACACCGTTGAGTGGGGATACGCGTTTACCGATAAACTCATCTTT. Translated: CACDTVEWGYAFTDKLIF.

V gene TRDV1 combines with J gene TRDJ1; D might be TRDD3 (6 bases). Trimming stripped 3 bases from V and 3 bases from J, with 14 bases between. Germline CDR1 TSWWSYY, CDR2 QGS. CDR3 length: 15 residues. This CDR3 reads CALGESTSGADKLIF. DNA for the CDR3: TGTGCTCTTGGGGAGAGTACGTCTGGGGCCGATAAACTCATCTTT.

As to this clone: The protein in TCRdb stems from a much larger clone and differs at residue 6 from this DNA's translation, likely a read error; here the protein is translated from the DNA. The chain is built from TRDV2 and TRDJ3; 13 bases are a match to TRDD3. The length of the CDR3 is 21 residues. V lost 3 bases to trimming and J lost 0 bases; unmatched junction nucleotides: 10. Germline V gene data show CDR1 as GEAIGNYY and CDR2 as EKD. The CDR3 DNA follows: TGTGCCTGTGACTCAGCACTGGGGGATACGCGGAGCTCCTGGGACACCCGACAGATGTTTTTC. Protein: CACDSALGDTRSSWDTRQMFF.